This T cell receptor beta chain emerged from a study of breast tumors, draining lymph nodes, adjacent tissues. Overall study results and limits: Data only fit, rather than demonstrated, lymph node origin of most tumor T cells. Tumor repertoires ranked between lymph nodes and nontumor tissue in diversity, with V and J gene preferences. Tumor and nontumor repertoires were significantly more similar in luminal-like than in basal-like breast cancer. Most tumor T cells seemingly derive from lymph node, then expand in tumor.

The lymph nodes were axillary draining lymph nodes from breast cancer patients. TCRdb re-derived calls from the multiplex PCR reads in MiXCR, one entry per CDR3 protein. The sample shows fewer than 200,000 distinct CDR3 sequences, around a third of them seen only once. This clonotype came up many times. Its matching antigen is unknown. Source material: axillary lymph node tissue. The sequence was collected from a female donor with breast cancer. Some clones in this sample may be carry-over from other donors' samples.

CDR3: CSAETSGSPQGFDQYF. CDR3 nucleotide sequence: TGCAGTGCTGAGACTAGCGGGAGCCCCCAAGGATTTGACCAGTACTTC. V and J are TRBV20-1 and TRBJ2-5; 12 nucleotides align to TRBD2. Germline V gene data show CDR1 as DFQATT and CDR2 as SNEGSKA (reference sequence). J lost 10 bases, V lost 5 bases, and 17 bases had no gene match. The CDR3 has 16 residues.